This T cell receptor beta chain was captured in a study of technical replicates of blood from several donors. This clone was detected once. Libraries were prepared by immunoSEQ multiplex PCR; TCRdb keeps only in-frame clonotypes and omits some of them. The sample lists about 58,000 clones, 75% to 95% seen once, with about 3.9% in the top ten. Per germline, CDR1 SGHVS and CDR2 FQNEAQ. Trimming removed 2 bases from V and 6 bases from J, with 12 bases in between. The CDR3 consists of 14 residues. The receptor comes from a human donor in good health. Some clones in this sample may be carry-over from other donors' samples. The sequenced material came from PBMCs. This rearrangement joins TRBV7-8 to TRBJ2-3; D might be TRBD1 (6 bases). The CDR3 is CASSLQGPPDTQYF. The CDR3 bases are TGTGCCAGCAGCTTACAGGGGCCTCCTGATACGCAGTATTTT. Drawing the rest from reference TRBV7-8 and TRBJ2-3, the complete variable domain is GAGVSQSPRYKVAKRGQDVALRCDPISGHVSLFWYQQALGQGPEFLTYFQNEAQLDKSGLPSDRFFAERPEGSVSTLKIQRTQQEDSAVYLCASSLQGPPDTQYFGPGTRLTVL.